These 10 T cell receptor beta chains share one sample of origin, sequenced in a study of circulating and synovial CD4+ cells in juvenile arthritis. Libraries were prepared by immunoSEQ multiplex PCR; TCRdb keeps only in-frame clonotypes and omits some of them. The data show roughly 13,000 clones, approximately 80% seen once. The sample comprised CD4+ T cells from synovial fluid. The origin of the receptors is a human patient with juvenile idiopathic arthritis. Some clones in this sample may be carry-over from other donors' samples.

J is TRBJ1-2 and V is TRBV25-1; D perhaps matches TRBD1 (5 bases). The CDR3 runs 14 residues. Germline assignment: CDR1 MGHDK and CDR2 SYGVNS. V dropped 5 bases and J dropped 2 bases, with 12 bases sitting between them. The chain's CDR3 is CASSPLTGNYGYTF. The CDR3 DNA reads TGTGCCAGCAGTCCACTAACAGGAAACTATGGCTACACCTTC.

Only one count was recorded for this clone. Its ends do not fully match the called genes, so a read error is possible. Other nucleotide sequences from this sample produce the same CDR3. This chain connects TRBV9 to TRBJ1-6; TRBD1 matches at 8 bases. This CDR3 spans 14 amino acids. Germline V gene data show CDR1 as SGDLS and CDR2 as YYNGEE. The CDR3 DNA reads TGTGCCAGCAGCATACAGGGGGATAATTCCCCCCTCCACTTT. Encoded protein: CASSIQGDNSPLHF.

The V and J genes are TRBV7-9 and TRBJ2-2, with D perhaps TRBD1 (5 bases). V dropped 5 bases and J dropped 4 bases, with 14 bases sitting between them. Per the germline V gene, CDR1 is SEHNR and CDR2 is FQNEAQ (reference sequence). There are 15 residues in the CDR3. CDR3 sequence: CASSPFEGVTGELFF. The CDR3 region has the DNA TGTGCCAGCAGCCCGTTCGAAGGGGTCACCGGGGAGCTGTTTTTT. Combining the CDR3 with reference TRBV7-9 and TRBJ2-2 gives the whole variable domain DTGVSQNPRHKITKRGQNVTFRCDPISEHNRLYWYRQTLGQGPEFLTYFQNEAQLEKSRLLSDRFSAERPKGSFSTLEIQRTEQGDSAMYLCASSPFEGVTGELFFGEGSRLTVL.

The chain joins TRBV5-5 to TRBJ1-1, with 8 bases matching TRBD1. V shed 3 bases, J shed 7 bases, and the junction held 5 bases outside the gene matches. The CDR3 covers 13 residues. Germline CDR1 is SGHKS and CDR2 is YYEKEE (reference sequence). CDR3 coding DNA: TGTGCCAGCAGCTGGGGACAGGTTATTGAAGCTTTCTTT. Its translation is CASSWGQVIEAFF.

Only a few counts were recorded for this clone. The CDR3 DNA reads TGTGCCAGCAGACAGGGGAAGGTAGCGGAAGCTTTCTTT. Translating gives CASRQGKVAEAFF. J is TRBJ1-1 and V is TRBV2; 7 nucleotides align to TRBD1. From germline, CDR1 is SNHLY and CDR2 FYNNEI. There are 13 residues in the CDR3. The trim removed 6 bases at V and 8 bases at J, leaving 9 bases unmatched.

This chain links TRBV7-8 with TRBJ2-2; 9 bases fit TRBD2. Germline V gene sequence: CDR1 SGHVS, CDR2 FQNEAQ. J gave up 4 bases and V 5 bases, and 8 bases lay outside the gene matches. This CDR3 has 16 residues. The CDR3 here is CASSPSGGGATGELFF. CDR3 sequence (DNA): TGTGCCAGCAGCCCCAGTGGCGGGGGGGCCACCGGGGAGCTGTTTTTT.

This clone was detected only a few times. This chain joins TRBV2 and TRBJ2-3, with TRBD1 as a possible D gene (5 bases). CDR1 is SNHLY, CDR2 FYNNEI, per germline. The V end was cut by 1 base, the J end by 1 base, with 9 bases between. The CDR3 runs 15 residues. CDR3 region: CASSEGGSGTDTQYF. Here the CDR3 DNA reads TGTGCCAGCAGTGAAGGGGGCAGTGGCACAGATACGCAGTATTTT.

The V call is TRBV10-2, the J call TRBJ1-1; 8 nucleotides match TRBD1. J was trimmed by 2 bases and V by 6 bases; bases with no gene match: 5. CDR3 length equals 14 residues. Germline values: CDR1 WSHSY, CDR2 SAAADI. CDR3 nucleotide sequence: TGCGCCAGCAGGGTAACAGGGGGAAACACTGAAGCTTTCTTT. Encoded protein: CASRVTGGNTEAFF.

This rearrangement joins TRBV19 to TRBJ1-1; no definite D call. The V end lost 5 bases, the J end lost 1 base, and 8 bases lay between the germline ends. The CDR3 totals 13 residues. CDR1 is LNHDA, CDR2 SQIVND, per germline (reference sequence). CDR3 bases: TGTGCCAGTAGTGAGGGAGAGAACACTGAAGCTTTCTTT. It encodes CASSEGENTEAFF.

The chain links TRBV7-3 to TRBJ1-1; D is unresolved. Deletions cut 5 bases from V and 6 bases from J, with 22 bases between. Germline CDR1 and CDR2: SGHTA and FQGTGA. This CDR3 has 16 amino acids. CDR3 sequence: CASSVTSGSYLAEAFF. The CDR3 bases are TGTGCCAGCAGCGTGACGTCGGGGTCTTATCTCGCTGAAGCTTTCTTT.